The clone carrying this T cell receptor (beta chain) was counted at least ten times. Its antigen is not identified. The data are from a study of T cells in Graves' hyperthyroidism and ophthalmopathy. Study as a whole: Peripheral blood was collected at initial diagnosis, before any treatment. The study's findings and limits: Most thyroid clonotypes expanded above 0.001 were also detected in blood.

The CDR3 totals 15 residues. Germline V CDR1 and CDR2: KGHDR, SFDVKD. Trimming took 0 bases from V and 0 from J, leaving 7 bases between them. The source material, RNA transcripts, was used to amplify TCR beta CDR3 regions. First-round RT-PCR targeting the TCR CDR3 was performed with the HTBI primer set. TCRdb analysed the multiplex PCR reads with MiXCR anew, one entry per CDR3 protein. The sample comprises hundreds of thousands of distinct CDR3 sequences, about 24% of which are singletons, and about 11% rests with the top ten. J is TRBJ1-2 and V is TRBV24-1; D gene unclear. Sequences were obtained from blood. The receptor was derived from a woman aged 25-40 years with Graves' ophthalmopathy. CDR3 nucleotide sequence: TGTGCCACCAGTGATTTGGGTGATACTAACTATGGCTACACCTTC. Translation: CATSDLGDTNYGYTF.